This T cell receptor (beta chain) was recovered during a study of shared clonotypes between healthy human individuals. Background on the study: Per donor, CD8 memory used one plate, CD8 naive used two, CD4 memory used three and CD4 naive used three. General study results and limits: Sharing across several donors was seen in approximately 5.2% of naive CD4 clonotypes.

Assay used: immunoSEQ multiplex PCR; TCRdb lists only in-frame clones, some missing. The sample consists of around 2,000,000 clones, around 95% of them appearing once. For this clone: Its antigen is unidentified.

The CDR3 has 11 residues. V was clipped by 8 bases and J by 6 bases, with 7 bases between them. Germline values: CDR1 MDHEN, CDR2 SYDVKM. The chain combines TRBV28 with TRBJ1-4; no firm D call. Material for sequencing was naive CD4+ T cells sorted from blood. Subset of the sample: CD45RA+ positively selected. The source of this sequence is a man between 18 and 29 years old in good health. CDR3: CASEDHEKLFF. The CDR3 nucleotides are TGTGCCAGCGAAGACCATGAAAAACTGTTTTTT.